This paragraph reports one T cell receptor beta chain. This table comes from immunoSEQ multiplex PCR, and its TCRdb copy is limited to in-frame clones, with some not included. There are about 1.1 million clones in the sample; roughly 74% occur only once, and approximately 0.5% lies in the top ten. Germline CDR1 is GTSNPN and CDR2 is SVGIG (reference sequence). Trimming shortened V by 3 bases and J by 1 base, and 12 bases separated the two germline ends. This CDR3 contains 14 residues. The data were obtained in a study of shared clonotypes between healthy human individuals. Sequenced material: memory CD4+ T cells from PBMCs. Subset of the sample: CD45RA-negative fraction. The receptor's source is a young man in good health. Some clones in this sample may be carry-over from other donors' samples. The V gene is TRBV30, the J gene TRBJ2-5; possibly TRBD1 or TRBD2 for D (5 bases each). For the CDR3, the DNA is TGTGCCTGGAGACCCGGGACCGCCCAAGAGACCCAGTACTTC. Its translation: CAWRPGTAQETQYF.